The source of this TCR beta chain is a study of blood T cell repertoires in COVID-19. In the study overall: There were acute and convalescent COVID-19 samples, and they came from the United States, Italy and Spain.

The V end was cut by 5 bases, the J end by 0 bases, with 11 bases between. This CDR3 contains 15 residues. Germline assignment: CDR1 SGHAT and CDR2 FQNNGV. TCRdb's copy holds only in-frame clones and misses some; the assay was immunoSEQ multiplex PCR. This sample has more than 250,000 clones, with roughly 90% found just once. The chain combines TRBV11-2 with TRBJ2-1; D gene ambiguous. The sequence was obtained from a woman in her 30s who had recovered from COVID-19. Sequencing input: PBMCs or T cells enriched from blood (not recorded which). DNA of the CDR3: TGTGCCAGCAGCCCTAAGTGGAGCTCCTACAATGAGCAGTTCTTC. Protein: CASSPKWSSYNEQFF.